These 20 T cell receptor beta chains originate from one sample sequenced in a study of memory B cells and T cells in multiple sclerosis. TCRdb keeps only in-frame clones here, not all; method: immunoSEQ multiplex PCR. The sample consists of approximately 32,000 clones, approximately 85% of them appearing once. Separate sequencing covered autoproliferating (CFSE-dim) and non-proliferating (CFSE-high) T cells from stimulus-free culture. Replicate wells were pooled after more than 6 days of stimulus-free culture of fewer than 65 million CFSE-labeled PBMCs. No antigen has been assigned to these receptors. Input material: PBMCs from blood kept in culture. These receptors were taken from a human donor with multiple sclerosis.

This sequence joins TRBV4-1 and TRBJ1-4, with 7 bases that match TRBD1. Germline trimming cut 2 bases from V and 5 bases from J; bases unmatched to any gene: 11. The CDR3 is 17 residues long. CDR1 and CDR2 from the germline V gene are MGHRA and YSYEKL. The CDR3 DNA sequence: TGCGCCAGCAGCCAAATTAGTGGAAGACAGGGAAATGAAAAACTGTTTTTT. Translated, it gives CASSQISGRQGNEKLFF.

This clone was seen a single time. The chain is built from TRBV6-1 and TRBJ1-2; D uncertain. Trimming took 10 bases from V and 6 from J, leaving 12 bases between them. The CDR3 extends over 11 amino acids. Germline V gives CDR1 MNHNS, CDR2 SASEGT. The CDR3 loop is CATRTVDGYTF. The CDR3 DNA follows: TGTGCCACCAGGACTGTTGATGGCTACACCTTC.

This clone has a handful of counts. The V call is TRBV11-3, the J call TRBJ2-3; 11 nucleotides agree with TRBD2. Germline V lookup: CDR1 SGHNT, CDR2 YENEEA. Losses at the gene ends were 2 bases for V and 5 bases for J; bases not matched to a gene: 9. The CDR3 totals 17 residues. Here the CDR3 reads CASSLLGSGGAGDTQYF. Written as DNA, the CDR3 is TGTGCCAGCAGCTTATTAGGTAGCGGGGGGGCCGGAGATACGCAGTATTTT.

The gene calls are TRBV5-1 and TRBJ2-5; maybe TRBD2 (7 bases). The ends were cut back, 7 bases at V and 2 bases at J, with 21 bases in the middle. Germline CDR1 and CDR2: SGHRS and YFSETQ. The CDR3 length is 16 residues. CDR3 in DNA: TGCGCCAGCTCAAGGGTGGCGGGGGCTCTACAAGAGACCCAGTACTTC. Translation: CASSRVAGALQETQYF.

The chain joins TRBV28 to TRBJ2-3; 14 bases are shared with TRBD2. Germline V gene lookup returns CDR1 MDHEN and CDR2 SYDVKM. The CDR3 has 17 amino acids. With V trimmed by 4 bases and J by 4 bases, 7 bases remained unmatched. The CDR3 nucleotides are TGTGCCAGCAGTTCTCTCGCGACTAGCGGGAGGGCAGATACGCAGTATTTT. Its protein is CASSSLATSGRADTQYF.

CDR3 DNA sequence: TGTGCCAGCAGAAACCGGGACGGAAACGTCTATGGCTACACCTTC. Its translation: CASRNRDGNVYGYTF. The V call is TRBV6-6, the J call TRBJ1-2; tentatively, D is TRBD1 (5 bases). Per the germline V gene, CDR1 is MNHNY and CDR2 is SVGAGI (reference sequence). V gave up 6 bases and J gave up 4 bases, with 18 bases separating them. The CDR3 sequence is 15 residues long.

The rearrangement links TRBV20-1 to TRBJ1-1; no clear D. Trimming removed 6 bases at V and 2 bases at J, with 7 bases between. CDR1 DFQATT and CDR2 SNEGSKA come from the germline V gene (reference sequence). This CDR3 is built from 11 residues. The CDR3 here is CSAGRNTEAFF. The CDR3 nucleotides read TGCAGTGCGGGAAGAAACACTGAAGCTTTCTTT.

This clone occurred a few times. The chain couples TRBV19 to TRBJ2-7; D may be TRBD1 (5 bases). The germline V and J ends were trimmed by 5 bases and 2 bases, with 16 bases remaining between them. CDR3 length equals 15 residues. Looked up from germline, CDR1 is LNHDA and CDR2 is SQIVND (reference sequence). The CDR3 DNA reads as TGTGCCAGTAGTCCCGCCGGGCAGGGTGCCTACGAGCAGTACTTC. Encoded protein: CASSPAGQGAYEQYF.

By share of the sample, this clone is medium-sized. This chain joins TRBV9 and TRBJ1-6; 7 nucleotides agree with TRBD1. Germline V lookup: CDR1 SGDLS, CDR2 YYNGEE. The V gene end was trimmed by 4 bases and the J gene end by 10 bases; junction bases not matched to a gene: 8. CDR3 length equals 14 residues. This chain's CDR3 is CASSLRQGGSPLHF. In DNA, the CDR3 is TGTGCCAGCAGCCTACGACAGGGAGGGTCACCCCTCCACTTT.

This chain joins TRBV6-1 and TRBJ2-1; 10 nucleotides agree with TRBD1. There are 16 residues in the CDR3. Germline lookup yields CDR1 MNHNS and CDR2 SASEGT. V lost 4 bases and J lost 2; bases outside the gene matches: 5. CDR3 nucleotide sequence: TGTGCCAGCAGTGGACAGGGGGCCCCTACCTACAATGAGCAGTTCTTC. It is translated as CASSGQGAPTYNEQFF.

This clone showed up just once. V is TRBV5-4 and J is TRBJ2-7, with 9 positions matching TRBD2. Germline V gene sequence: CDR1 SGHNT, CDR2 YYREEE (reference sequence). The CDR3 is made up of 17 amino acids. J gave up 6 bases and V 0 bases, and 13 bases lay outside the gene matches. CDR3 sequence reads: CASSLDPLAGFPSEQYF. The DNA for the CDR3 is TGTGCCAGCAGCTTGGACCCACTAGCGGGCTTCCCCAGCGAGCAGTACTTC.

The chain is built from TRBV2 and TRBJ2-7, with D hard to call. Trimming pared 6 bases from V and 2 bases from J, leaving 11 bases between. The CDR3 runs to 13 residues. Germline CDR1 is SNHLY and CDR2 is FYNNEI. CDR3 sequence (DNA): TGTGCCAGCAGCGTGGGCTGGGCCTACGAGCAGTACTTC. Encoded protein: CASSVGWAYEQYF. The full variable domain, in which reference TRBV2 and TRBJ2-7 provide the parts outside the CDR3, is EPEVTQTPSHQVTQMGQEVILRCVPISNHLYFYWYRQILGQKVEFLVSFYNNEISEKSEIFDDQFSVERPDGSNFTLKIRSTKLEDSAMYFCASSVGWAYEQYFGPGTRLTVT.

The genes are TRBV2 and TRBJ2-5, with D tentatively TRBD1 (5 bases). Germline assignment: CDR1 SNHLY and CDR2 FYNNEI. This CDR3 comprises 12 residues. V shed 4 bases and J shed 5 bases, with 8 bases lying between them. The CDR3 here is CASSVAGETQYF. In nucleotides, the CDR3 is TGTGCCAGCAGTGTTGCAGGGGAGACCCAGTACTTC. The whole variable domain, filled in from reference TRBV2 and TRBJ2-5, reads EPEVTQTPSHQVTQMGQEVILRCVPISNHLYFYWYRQILGQKVEFLVSFYNNEISEKSEIFDDQFSVERPDGSNFTLKIRSTKLEDSAMYFCASSVAGETQYFGPGTRLLVL.

The chain couples TRBV9 to TRBJ1-2, with a tentative D call TRBD1 (5 bases). The germline V and J ends were trimmed by 1 base and 4 bases, with 8 bases remaining between them. The CDR3 runs 13 residues. Germline-derived CDR1 and CDR2 are SGDLS and YYNGEE. This chain's CDR3 is CASSVNRGYGYTF. The CDR3 region has the DNA TGTGCCAGCAGCGTAAATAGGGGCTATGGCTACACCTTC.

This sequence joins TRBV27 and TRBJ2-7; the match to TRBD2 covers 13 bases. V lost 8 bases to trimming and J lost 0 bases; unmatched junction nucleotides: 10. Looked up from germline, CDR1 is MNHEY and CDR2 is SMNVEV (reference sequence). The CDR3 is made up of 17 amino acids. CDR3 DNA: TGTGCCAGCGGCTATTTACTAGCGGGAGGGGGCTCCTACGAGCAGTACTTC. This encodes CASGYLLAGGGSYEQYF.

Concerning this clone itself: The junction departs from the called germline gene at one end, perhaps through a read error. The chain joins TRBV2 to TRBJ2-7; D ambiguous. Germline loops: CDR1 SNHLY, CDR2 FYNNEI. This CDR3 has 12 amino acids. CDR3 nucleotides: TGTGCCAGCAGTGAAGCGCTTCAAGAGGCTGCCTTC. This codes for CASSEALQEAAF.

This clone came up a few times. This sequence joins TRBV4-1 and TRBJ2-2; D perhaps matches TRBD2 (5 bases). The germline V and J ends were trimmed by 4 bases and 8 bases, with 20 bases remaining between them. Germline CDR1 is MGHRA and CDR2 is YSYEKL. The CDR3 contains 16 residues. The CDR3 DNA sequence: TGCGCCAGCAGCCTCAGCCCACTAGTTGTCTCTGGGGAGCTGTTTTTT. It yields the protein CASSLSPLVVSGELFF.

The CDR3 spells CATSRDTGTPPYEQYF. CDR3 in DNA: TGTGCCACCAGCAGAGACACCGGGACTCCGCCATACGAGCAGTACTTC. The rearrangement uses TRBV15 and TRBJ2-7, with a tentative D call TRBD2 (6 bases). The CDR3 is made up of 16 amino acids. The germline V and J ends were trimmed by 0 bases and 4 bases, with 16 bases remaining between them. Germline V CDR1 and CDR2: LNHNV, YYDKDF (reference sequence).

The genes are TRBV9 and TRBJ2-3; possibly TRBD2 for D (6 bases). V was pared by 3 bases and J by 2 bases, with 16 bases between. Germline V gives CDR1 SGDLS, CDR2 YYNGEE. The CDR3 runs 16 residues. For the CDR3, the DNA is TGTGCCAGCAGCGGGGGGGACTCCTCGTTCACAGATACGCAGTATTTT. Translation: CASSGGDSSFTDTQYF.

The CDR3 loop is CASSLEAGRSYNEQFF. CDR3 bases: TGTGCCAGCAGCTTAGAAGCGGGACGCTCCTACAATGAGCAGTTCTTC. The J gene is TRBJ2-1, the V gene TRBV11-3; 7 bases agree with TRBD2. Trimming at V came to 0 bases and at J to 0 bases, leaving 2 bases not matched to a gene. The germline V gene encodes CDR1 SGHNT and CDR2 YENEEA. This CDR3 contains 16 residues.